This T cell receptor (beta chain) was captured by sequencing in a study of T cells in Graves' hyperthyroidism and ophthalmopathy. Study results and caveats: In the blood, most expanded thyroid clonotypes above 0.001 appeared as well.

Uncontrolled infection, other autoimmune disease, pregnancy or lactation excluded patients. Isolation of PBMCs was performed on 8.5 to 10 ml fresh peripheral blood. Details on this clonotype: Its specificity is not known.

The CDR3 contains 14 residues. The V gene's germline CDR1 is MDHEN and CDR2 SYDVKM. J lost 6 bases, V lost 8 bases, and 5 bases had no gene match. RNA transcripts were the template for amplifying TCR beta CDR3 regions. First-round RT-PCR with HTBI primers amplified the TCR CDR3 region. TCRdb re-called the multiplex PCR reads with MiXCR, one entry per CDR3 protein. The sample has about 360,000 distinct CDR3 sequences; roughly 13% are singletons. The chain carries TRBV28 and TRBJ2-1; 12 bases are a match to TRBD2. Sequencing used blood. The receptor was derived from a man in his thirties or forties with Graves' hyperthyroidism that later progressed to Graves' ophthalmopathy. CDR3 in DNA: TGTGCCAGCGGAGGACTAGCGGGGTTCAATGAGCAGTTCTTC. This encodes CASGGLAGFNEQFF.